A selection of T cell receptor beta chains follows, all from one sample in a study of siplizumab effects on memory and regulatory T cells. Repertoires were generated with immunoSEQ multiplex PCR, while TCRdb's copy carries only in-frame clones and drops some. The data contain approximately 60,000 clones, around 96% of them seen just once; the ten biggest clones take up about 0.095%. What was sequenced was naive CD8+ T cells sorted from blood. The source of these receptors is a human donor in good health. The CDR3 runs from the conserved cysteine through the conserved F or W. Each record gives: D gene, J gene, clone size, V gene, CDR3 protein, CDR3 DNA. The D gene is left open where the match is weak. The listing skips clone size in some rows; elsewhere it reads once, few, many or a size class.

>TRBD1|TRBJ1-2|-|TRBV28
CASSFRTGHYGYTF
TGTGCCAGCAGTTTTAGGACAGGTCACTATGGCTACACCTTC
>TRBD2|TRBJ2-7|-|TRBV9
CASSVDLAGLEQYF
TGTGCCAGCAGCGTAGACCTAGCGGGCCTCGAGCAGTACTTC
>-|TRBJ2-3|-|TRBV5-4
CASSLGFSTDTQYF
TGTGCCAGCAGCTTGGGGTTTAGCACAGATACGCAGTATTTT
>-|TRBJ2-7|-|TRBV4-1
CASSQDSQGLSEQYF
TGCGCCAGCAGCCAAGATAGTCAGGGGCTCTCCGAGCAGTACTTC
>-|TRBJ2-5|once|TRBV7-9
CASSFGDPTQYF
TGTGCCAGCAGCTTTGGGGATCCCACCCAGTACTTC
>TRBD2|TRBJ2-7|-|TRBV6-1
CAIAGTSGEGYEQYF
TGTGCCATAGCCGGGACTAGCGGGGAGGGCTACGAGCAGTACTTC
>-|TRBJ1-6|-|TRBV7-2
CASSLASGTYNSPLHF
TGTGCCAGCAGCTTAGCATCAGGGACCTATAATTCACCCCTCCACTTT
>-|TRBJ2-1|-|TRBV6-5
CASSYGGFDNEQFF
TGTGCCAGCAGTTACGGGGGGTTTGACAATGAGCAGTTCTTC
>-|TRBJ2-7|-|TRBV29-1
CSVEITSSYEQYF
TGCAGCGTTGAAATAACGAGCTCCTACGAGCAGTACTTC
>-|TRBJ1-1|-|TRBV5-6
CASSPGSTEAFF
TGTGCCAGCAGTCCCGGGAGCACTGAAGCTTTCTTT
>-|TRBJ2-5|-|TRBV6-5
CASTALVGGETQYF
TGTGCCAGCACCGCCCTTGTCGGGGGTGAGACCCAGTACTTC
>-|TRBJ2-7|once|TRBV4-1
CASSQDLGKAYEQYF
TGCGCCAGCAGCCAAGATCTGGGGAAGGCCTACGAGCAGTACTTC
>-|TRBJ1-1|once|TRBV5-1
CASSLVPGSYEAFF
TGCGCCAGCAGCTTGGTCCCCGGGTCCTATGAAGCTTTCTTT
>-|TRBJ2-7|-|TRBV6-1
CASSERRGQGYEQYF
TGTGCCAGCAGTGAAAGAAGGGGACAAGGCTACGAGCAGTACTTC
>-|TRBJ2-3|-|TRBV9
CASSDSHTQYF
TGTGCCAGCAGCGATTCCCATACGCAGTATTTT
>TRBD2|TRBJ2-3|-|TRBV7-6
CASSFTLPTSGGSDTQYF
TGTGCCAGCAGCTTCACCCTTCCGACTAGCGGGGGCTCAGATACGCAGTATTTT
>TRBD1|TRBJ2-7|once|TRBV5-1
CASSSLISLQGLPYEQYF
TGCGCCAGCAGCTCCCTCATATCCCTACAGGGGTTACCCTACGAGCAGTACTTC
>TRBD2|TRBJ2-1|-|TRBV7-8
CASSLGVLAGGPYNEQFF
TGTGCCAGCAGCTTAGGAGTACTAGCGGGGGGGCCATACAATGAGCAGTTCTTC
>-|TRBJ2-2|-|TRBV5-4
CASSLDQPGELFF
TGTGCCAGCAGCTTGGATCAGCCCGGGGAGCTGTTTTTT
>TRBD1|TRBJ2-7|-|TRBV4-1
CASSPRGPGQGPYEQYF
TGCGCCAGCAGCCCGAGGGGACCGGGACAGGGTCCCTACGAGCAGTACTTC
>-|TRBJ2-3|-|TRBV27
CASSWAGPDTQYF
TGTGCCAGCAGCTGGGCGGGGCCGGATACGCAGTATTTT
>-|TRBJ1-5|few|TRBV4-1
CASSQGLGGNQPQHF
TGCGCCAGCAGCCAAGGGTTGGGGGGCAATCAGCCCCAGCATTTT
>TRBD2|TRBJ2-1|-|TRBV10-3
CAISAGTSGFGEQFF
TGTGCCATCAGTGCGGGGACTAGCGGCTTCGGTGAGCAGTTCTTC
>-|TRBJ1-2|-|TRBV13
CASTAEGTTNYGYTF
TGTGCCAGCACCGCCGAAGGGACAACTAACTATGGCTACACCTTC
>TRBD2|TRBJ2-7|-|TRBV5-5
CASSLPSGVGGYEQYF
TGTGCCAGCAGCTTGCCTAGCGGGGTTGGGGGCTACGAGCAGTACTTC
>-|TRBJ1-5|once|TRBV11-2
CASSAGYSNQPQHF
TGTGCCAGCTCAGCCGGCTATAGCAATCAGCCCCAGCATTTT
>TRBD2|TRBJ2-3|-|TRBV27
CASTRGGSTVDTQYF
TGTGCCAGCACCCGGGGGGGCAGTACCGTAGATACGCAGTATTTT
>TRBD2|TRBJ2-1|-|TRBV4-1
CASSQDTSGGAWEQFF
TGCGCCAGCAGCCAAGATACTAGCGGGGGGGCCTGGGAGCAGTTCTTC
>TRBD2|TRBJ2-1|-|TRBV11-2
CASSSVAGGMDEQFF
TGTGCCAGCAGCTCGGTAGCGGGGGGGATGGATGAGCAGTTCTTC
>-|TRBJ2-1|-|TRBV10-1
CASSDRAIYNEQFF
TGCGCCAGCAGTGACAGGGCAATATACAATGAGCAGTTCTTC
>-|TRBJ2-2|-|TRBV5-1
CASTKDTPNTGELFF
TGCGCCAGCACGAAGGACACCCCAAACACCGGGGAGCTGTTTTTT
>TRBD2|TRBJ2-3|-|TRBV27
CASRIIAGGYTDTQYF
TGTGCCAGCAGAATAATAGCGGGGGGCTACACAGATACGCAGTATTTT
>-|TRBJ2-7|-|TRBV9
CASSKTGGHTYEQYF
TGTGCCAGCAGCAAGACCGGGGGTCACACCTACGAGCAGTACTTC
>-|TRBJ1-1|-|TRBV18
CASSPFSPTMNTEAFF
TGTGCCAGCTCACCATTCTCCCCTACAATGAACACTGAAGCTTTCTTT
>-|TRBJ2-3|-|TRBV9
CASSLGPSTDTQYF
TGTGCCAGCAGCCTCGGACCTAGCACAGATACGCAGTATTTT
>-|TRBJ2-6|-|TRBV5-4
CASSFQGSGANVLTF
TGTGCCAGCAGCTTCCAGGGGTCTGGGGCCAACGTCCTGACTTTC
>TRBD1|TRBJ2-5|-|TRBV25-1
CASSPRTGVETQYF
TGTGCCAGCAGTCCCCGGACAGGGGTGGAGACCCAGTACTTC
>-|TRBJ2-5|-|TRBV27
CASRPEGGAFKETQYF
TGTGCCAGCAGACCCGAAGGGGGGGCCTTTAAAGAGACCCAGTACTTC
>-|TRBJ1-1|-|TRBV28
CASSEMGAVNTEAFF
TGTGCCAGCAGTGAAATGGGGGCGGTGAACACTGAAGCTTTCTTT
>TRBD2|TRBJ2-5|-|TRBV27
CASAGLAEQETQYF
TGTGCCAGCGCCGGACTAGCCGAGCAAGAGACCCAGTACTTC
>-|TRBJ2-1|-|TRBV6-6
CASSYSINEQFF
TGTGCCAGCAGTTACTCGATAAATGAGCAGTTCTTC
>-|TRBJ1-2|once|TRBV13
CASSLGMGWDGYTF
TGTGCCAGCAGCTTAGGAATGGGTTGGGATGGCTACACCTTC
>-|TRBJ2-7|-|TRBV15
CATSRVPSARGTYEQYF
TGTGCCACCAGCAGAGTACCCTCCGCTCGGGGGACCTACGAGCAGTACTTC
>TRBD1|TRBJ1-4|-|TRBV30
CAWSVLGGGNEKLFF
TGTGCCTGGAGTGTACTCGGAGGGGGCAATGAAAAACTGTTTTTT
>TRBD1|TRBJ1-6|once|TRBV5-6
CASSLGDRGLLPLHF
TGTGCCAGCAGCTTGGGGGACAGGGGCCTCCTGCCCCTCCACTTT
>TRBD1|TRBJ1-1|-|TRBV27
CASSPRQGLRTEAFF
TGTGCCAGCAGTCCTCGACAGGGGTTGAGGACTGAAGCTTTCTTT
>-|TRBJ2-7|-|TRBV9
CASSVGGESYEQYF
TGTGCCAGCAGCGTAGGGGGGGAGTCCTACGAGCAGTACTTC
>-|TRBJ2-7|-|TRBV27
CASSFGFGSYEQYF
TGTGCCAGCAGTTTTGGTTTCGGGTCCTACGAGCAGTACTTC
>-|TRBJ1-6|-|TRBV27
CASSLGVGSPLHF
TGTGCCAGCAGTTTAGGGGTAGGTTCACCCCTCCACTTT
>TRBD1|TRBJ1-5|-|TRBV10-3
CAIRDRGGQPQHF
TGTGCCATCAGGGACAGGGGGGGTCAGCCCCAGCATTTT
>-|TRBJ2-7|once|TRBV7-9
CASSFDSGSYEQYF
TGTGCCAGCAGCTTTGACAGCGGTTCCTACGAGCAGTACTTC
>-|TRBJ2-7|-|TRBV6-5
CASSSSGGQQYF
-
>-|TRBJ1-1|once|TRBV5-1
CASSLVPDSDTEAFF
TGCGCCAGCAGCTTGGTACCCGACAGCGACACTGAAGCTTTCTTT
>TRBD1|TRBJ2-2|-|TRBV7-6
CASSPSPGTAQNTGELFF
TGTGCCAGCAGCCCATCCCCCGGGACAGCGCAGAACACCGGGGAGCTGTTTTTT
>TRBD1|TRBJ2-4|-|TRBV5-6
CASSSGAGQGIF
TGTGCCAGCAGTTCGGGAGCGGGACAGGGGATCTTC